Each of the 20 T cell receptor beta chains below was sequenced from the same sample in a study of blood T cell repertoires in COVID-19. Only in-frame clones appear in the TCRdb table, and some are missing; sequencing was by immunoSEQ multiplex PCR. Found here are 50,000 to 70,000 clones, almost 80% of them singletons; the top ten hold approximately 3%. The material sequenced was peripheral blood. Receptors were obtained from a man aged 55-75 years with acute or convalescent COVID-19.

V gene TRBV12-3 or TRBV12-4 combines with J gene TRBJ2-7; tentative D call: TRBD2 (5 bases). Between the trimmed V and J ends, which lost 9 bases and 2 bases, there was a span of 14 bases. This CDR3 is 13 amino acids long. The CDR3 DNA sequence: TGTGCCAGTAGACCGGACGGGACCTACGAGCAGTACTTC. Amino acids: CASRPDGTYEQYF.

The rearrangement uses TRBV7-3 and TRBJ1-4, with D perhaps matching TRBD1 (5 bases). The CDR3 is made up of 12 amino acids. Deletions cut 6 bases from V and 11 bases from J, with 13 bases between. Per germline, CDR1 SGHTA and CDR2 FQGTGA. The CDR3 spells CASRENRWKLFF. The CDR3 DNA reads as TGTGCCAGCAGGGAAAACAGGTGGAAACTGTTTTTT.

The chain has TRBV25-1 and TRBJ1-5; perhaps TRBD1 as D (6 bases). V dropped 4 bases and J dropped 2 bases, with 6 bases sitting between them. CDR1 and CDR2 (germline): MGHDK, SYGVNS. The CDR3 length is 13 residues. CDR3 sequence reads: CASSGTGNQPQHF. For the CDR3, the DNA is TGTGCCAGCAGTGGGACAGGCAATCAGCCCCAGCATTTT.

V and J are TRBV2 and TRBJ1-2; D not resolved. CDR3 size: 13 residues. From germline, CDR1 is SNHLY and CDR2 FYNNEI. V was pared by 7 bases and J by 0 bases, with 9 bases between. The CDR3 protein is CASKIGTNYGYTF. The CDR3 bases are TGTGCCAGCAAGATCGGGACTAACTATGGCTACACCTTC.

The V and J genes are TRBV30 and TRBJ1-6, with TRBD1 matching over 11 bases. With 6 bases clipped from V and 8 bases from J, the junction kept 9 bases outside the gene matches. Germline V CDR1 and CDR2: GTSNPN, SVGIG (reference sequence). CDR3 size: 15 residues. The CDR3 protein is CACEGTGGQYSPLHF. In nucleotides, the CDR3 is TGTGCCTGCGAAGGGACAGGGGGTCAATATTCACCCCTCCACTTT.

This chain connects TRBV4-1 to TRBJ1-2; no firm D call. Germline lookup yields CDR1 MGHRA and CDR2 YSYEKL. V dropped 0 bases and J dropped 4 bases, with 9 bases sitting between them. The CDR3 has 14 amino acids. The CDR3 sequence: CASSQEMASYGYTF. CDR3 DNA: TGCGCCAGCAGCCAAGAAATGGCATCCTATGGCTACACCTTC.

The chain combines TRBV19 with TRBJ2-7; 8 nucleotides align to TRBD1. Per germline, CDR1 LNHDA and CDR2 SQIVND (reference sequence). With 5 bases clipped from V and 3 bases from J, the junction kept 3 bases outside the gene matches. The CDR3 contains 13 residues. Written as DNA, the CDR3 is TGTGCCAGTAGTCCCACAGGGGGCTACGAGCAGTACTTC. Translated, it gives CASSPTGGYEQYF.

This clone was observed a single time. V gene TRBV10-3 combines with J gene TRBJ1-4, with TRBD1 as a possible D gene (6 bases). Germline loops: CDR1 ENHRY, CDR2 SYGVKD. V lost 8 bases and J 2 bases, leaving 9 bases between the germline ends. The CDR3 runs to 13 residues. The CDR3 sequence: CAIGRGTNEKLFF. CDR3 DNA sequence: TGTGCCATCGGGAGGGGGACTAATGAAAAACTGTTTTTT.

This rearrangement joins TRBV2 to TRBJ1-2, with 9 bases aligning to TRBD1. Germline V gene data show CDR1 as SNHLY and CDR2 as FYNNEI. The CDR3 has 15 residues. The junction had 8 bases not matched to a gene; V was cut back by 5 bases and J by 4 bases. CDR3 region: CASSKQQGASYGYTF. The CDR3, as DNA: TGTGCCAGCAGTAAGCAACAGGGGGCCTCCTATGGCTACACCTTC.

This chain uses TRBV7-9 with TRBJ1-4, with D perhaps TRBD1 (6 bases). Trimming cost V 4 bases and J 4 bases, with 19 bases left between them. Germline V gene sequence: CDR1 SEHNR, CDR2 FQNEAQ (reference sequence). This CDR3 is built from 17 residues. This chain's CDR3 is CASSSPITDSYNEKLFF. CDR3 sequence (DNA): TGTGCCAGCAGCTCGCCTATAACGGACAGCTATAATGAAAAACTGTTTTTT.

This chain connects TRBV5-1 to TRBJ2-3; the D gene is possibly TRBD2 (5 bases). Trimming cost V 0 bases and J 2 bases, with 16 bases left between them. Germline CDR1 and CDR2: SGHRS and YFSETQ. The CDR3 consists of 17 residues. This CDR3 reads CASSLEGRVGLTDTQYF. Written as DNA, the CDR3 is TGCGCCAGCAGCTTGGAAGGCAGAGTCGGACTCACAGATACGCAGTATTTT.

Only a few counts were recorded for this clone. J is TRBJ2-1 and V is TRBV11-1, with TRBD1 identical over 8 bases. CDR3 length: 18 residues. In germline, CDR1 is SGHAT, CDR2 FQDESV (reference sequence). V lost 0 bases to trimming and J lost 7 bases; unmatched junction nucleotides: 14. CDR3 sequence (DNA): TGTGCCAGCAGCTTAGCGAAATTCAGGGGGCGAGGGAGGAATGAGCAGTTCTTC. Amino acid sequence: CASSLAKFRGRGRNEQFF. Using reference TRBV11-1 and TRBJ2-1 for the parts outside the CDR3, the full variable domain is EAEVAQSPRYKITEKSQAVAFWCDPISGHATLYWYRQILGQGPELLVQFQDESVVDDSQLPKDRFSAERLKGVDSTLKIQPAELGDSAMYLCASSLAKFRGRGRNEQFFGPGTRLTVL.

This chain uses TRBV12-5 with TRBJ1-6; D perhaps matches TRBD1 (6 bases). Germline values: CDR1 LGHNT, CDR2 FRNRAP. This CDR3 is 18 amino acids long. Trimming stripped 0 bases from V and 2 bases from J, with 14 bases between. This CDR3 is CASGLVQGSEAYNSPLHF. CDR3 coding DNA: TGTGCTAGTGGTTTGGTACAGGGTAGCGAGGCCTATAATTCACCCCTCCACTTT. The full variable domain, with the rest looked up from reference TRBV12-5 and TRBJ1-6, is DARVTQTPRHKVTEMGQEVTMRCQPILGHNTVFWYRQTMMQGLELLAYFRNRAPLDDSGMPKDRFSAEMPDATLATLKIQPSEPRDSAVYFCASGLVQGSEAYNSPLHFGNGTRLTVT.

The chain employs TRBV6-6 and TRBJ2-1, with 8 bases that match TRBD1. The CDR3 spans 16 residues. Germline CDR1 MNHNY, CDR2 SVGAGI (reference sequence). V shed 5 bases, J shed 0 bases, and the junction held 6 bases outside the gene matches. The CDR3: CASSRQGRNSYNEQFF. The CDR3 DNA reads as TGTGCCAGCAGTCGACAGGGGAGAAACTCCTACAATGAGCAGTTCTTC.

This clone was observed a few times. The junction departs from the called germline gene at one end, perhaps through a read error. CDR3: CSVEGRVNSGYTF. The CDR3, as DNA: TGCAGCGTTGAAGGGAGGGTCAACTCTGGCTACACCTTC. The chain carries TRBV29-1 and TRBJ1-2, with D unresolved. The CDR3 extends over 13 amino acids. Germline V gene sequence: CDR1 SQVTM, CDR2 ANQGSEA.

This chain links TRBV6-1 with TRBJ1-5; 7 bases agree with TRBD1. Germline CDR1 reads MNHNS; CDR2 reads SASEGT. The CDR3 loop spans 16 amino acids. The V segment lost 2 bases and the J segment 0 bases; nucleotides outside the gene matches: 4. CDR3 in amino acids: CASSEQGGYSNQPQHF. In DNA, the CDR3 is TGTGCCAGCAGTGAACAGGGGGGATATAGCAATCAGCCCCAGCATTTT.

The V call is TRBV2, the J call TRBJ1-1; D gene unclear. V was shortened by 8 bases and J by 2 bases, with 15 bases between the two germline ends. The CDR3 loop spans 14 amino acids. Germline lookup yields CDR1 SNHLY and CDR2 FYNNEI. CDR3 protein: CASEPPGGNTEAFF. DNA of the CDR3: TGTGCCAGCGAACCCCCAGGAGGAAACACTGAAGCTTTCTTT. Based on the CDR3 plus reference TRBV2 and TRBJ1-1, the full variable domain is EPEVTQTPSHQVTQMGQEVILRCVPISNHLYFYWYRQILGQKVEFLVSFYNNEISEKSEIFDDQFSVERPDGSNFTLKIRSTKLEDSAMYFCASEPPGGNTEAFFGQGTRLTVV.

This chain connects TRBV14 to TRBJ1-1, with D unclear. The V gene's germline CDR1 is SGHDN and CDR2 FVKESK. The CDR3 runs to 14 residues. Trimming left V 0 bases short and J 3 bases short, with 8 bases between. The DNA for the CDR3 is TGTGCCAGCAGCCAAGAGACATTCTACACTGAAGCTTTCTTT. Translation gives CASSQETFYTEAFF.

This chain's CDR3 is CATNGGASYNEQFF. The CDR3 coding sequence is TGTGCCACCAACGGGGGGGCATCCTACAATGAGCAGTTCTTC. V and J are TRBV19 and TRBJ2-1; TRBD2 matches 8 bases. After removal of 10 bases from V and 1 base from J, the junction contained 6 bases not matched to a gene. CDR1 LNHDA and CDR2 SQIVND come from the germline V gene (reference sequence). The CDR3 sequence is 14 residues long.

The V call is TRBV19, the J call TRBJ1-1; the D gene is possibly TRBD1 (5 bases). The CDR3 consists of 13 residues. Germline values: CDR1 LNHDA, CDR2 SQIVND (reference sequence). V lost 7 bases and J 7 bases, leaving 16 bases between the germline ends. For the CDR3, the DNA is TGTGCCAGTATCACGCGGGGGAAGGGTGAAGCTTTCTTT. It translates to CASITRGKGEAFF.